These 8 T cell receptor beta chains were sequenced from one sample in a study of blood T cell repertoires in COVID-19. Assay: immunoSEQ multiplex PCR; the TCRdb copy retains only in-frame clones and omits some. The profile shows approximately 70,000 clones, 76% of them singletons. Sample: peripheral blood. These receptors were taken from a man between 60 and 75 years old with COVID-19, enrolled during active disease.

This clone occurred a few times. V gene TRBV28 combines with J gene TRBJ1-6; TRBD1 matches at 10 bases. The CDR3 runs 14 residues. Germline assignment: CDR1 MDHEN and CDR2 SYDVKM. Trimming took 4 bases from V and 17 from J; bases not matched to a gene: 11. CDR3 nucleotide sequence: TGTGCCAGCAGTTCCGACAGGGGGCGGGTCGCGATCCACTTT. Translation gives CASSSDRGRVAIHF. The variable domain in full, with the rest retrieved from reference TRBV28 and TRBJ1-6, is DVKVTQSSRYLVKRTGEKVFLECVQDMDHENMFWYRQDPGLGLRLIYFSYDVKMKEKGDIPEGYSVSREKKERFSLILESASTNQTSMYLCASSSDRGRVAIHFGNGTRLTVT.

The gene calls are TRBV6-5 and TRBJ1-4, with 8 nucleotides matching TRBD1. The germline CDR1 and CDR2 sequences are MNHEY and SVGAGI. This CDR3 spans 14 amino acids. With 4 bases clipped from V and 5 bases from J, the junction kept 3 bases outside the gene matches. The CDR3 protein is CASSLRTGNEKLFF. DNA of the CDR3: TGTGCCAGCAGTTTAAGGACAGGGAATGAAAAACTGTTTTTT.

V gene TRBV30 combines with J gene TRBJ1-2, with 9 bases identical to TRBD1. Per the germline V gene, CDR1 is GTSNPN and CDR2 is SVGIG (reference sequence). V lost 8 bases and J lost 4; bases outside the gene matches: 5. The CDR3 has 12 amino acids. This chain's CDR3 is CAGTGSGYGYTF. CDR3 in DNA: TGTGCCGGGACAGGGTCGGGCTATGGCTACACCTTC.

V and J are TRBV19 and TRBJ1-2, with D possibly TRBD1 on 5 matching bases. The CDR3 has 14 amino acids. Germline values: CDR1 LNHDA, CDR2 SQIVND (reference sequence). Trimming pared 3 bases from V and 3 bases from J, leaving 11 bases between. Here the CDR3 reads CASSMGQGYYGYTF. CDR3 coding DNA: TGTGCCAGTAGTATGGGGCAGGGCTACTATGGCTACACCTTC.

The chain's CDR3 is CAWRFGAGFYNEQFF. The CDR3 bases are TGTGCCTGGAGATTCGGTGCGGGATTCTACAATGAGCAGTTCTTC. The chain couples TRBV30 to TRBJ2-1; TRBD2 might be the D (6 bases). This CDR3 contains 15 residues. In germline, CDR1 is GTSNPN, CDR2 SVGIG (reference sequence). V was shortened by 3 bases and J by 3 bases, with 15 bases between the two germline ends.

The chain has TRBV9 and TRBJ2-3, with D possibly being TRBD1 (6 bases). The V gene lost 3 bases and the J gene lost 4 bases, with 12 bases spanning the gap. CDR1 and CDR2 from the germline V gene are SGDLS and YYNGEE. This CDR3 comprises 14 residues. The CDR3, as DNA: TGTGCCAGCAGCGATAATCCAGGGGCAGATACGCAGTATTTT. It codes for CASSDNPGADTQYF.

The chain couples TRBV24-1 to TRBJ1-5; D gene ambiguous. The CDR3 is made up of 12 amino acids. In germline, CDR1 is KGHDR, CDR2 SFDVKD. The germline V and J ends were trimmed by 4 bases and 4 bases, with 4 bases remaining between them. CDR3 loop: CATSDPNQPQHF. The CDR3 coding sequence is TGTGCCACCAGTGACCCAAATCAGCCCCAGCATTTT.

V is TRBV12-3 or TRBV12-4 and J is TRBJ2-7, with D possibly being TRBD1 (5 bases). CDR3 length: 13 residues. V was cut by 7 bases and J by 1 base, with 11 bases left in between. As DNA, the CDR3 is TGTGCCAGCATGCTTCAGGGTTCCTACGAGCAGTACTTC. Encoded protein: CASMLQGSYEQYF.